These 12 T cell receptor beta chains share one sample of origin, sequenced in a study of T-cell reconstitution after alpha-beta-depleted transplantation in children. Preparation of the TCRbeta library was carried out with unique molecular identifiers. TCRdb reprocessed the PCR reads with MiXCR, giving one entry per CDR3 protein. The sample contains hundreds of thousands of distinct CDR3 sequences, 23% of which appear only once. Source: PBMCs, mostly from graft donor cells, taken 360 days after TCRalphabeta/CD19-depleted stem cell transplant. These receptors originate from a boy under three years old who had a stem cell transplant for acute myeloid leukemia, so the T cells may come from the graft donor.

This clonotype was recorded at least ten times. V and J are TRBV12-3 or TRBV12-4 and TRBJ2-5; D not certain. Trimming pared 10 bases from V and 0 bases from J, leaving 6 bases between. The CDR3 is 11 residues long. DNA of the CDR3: TGTGCCACCGAGTACCAAGAGACCCAGTACTTC. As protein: CATEYQETQYF.

The CDR3 spells CATSRGTGEGYTF. CDR3 in DNA: TGTGCCACCAGCAGAGGGACAGGGGAGGGCTACACCTTC. This chain links TRBV15 with TRBJ1-2; 9 bases fit TRBD1. Germline CDR1 is LNHNV and CDR2 is YYDKDF (reference sequence). V dropped 1 base and J dropped 8; count of bases not matched to a gene: 2. This CDR3 contains 13 residues.

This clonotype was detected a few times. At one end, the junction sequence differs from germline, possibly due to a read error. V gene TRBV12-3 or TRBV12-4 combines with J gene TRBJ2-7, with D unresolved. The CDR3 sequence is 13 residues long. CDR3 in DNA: TGTGCCAGCACTTTAGGCAGCGCCTACGAGCAGTACTTC. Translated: CASTLGSAYEQYF.

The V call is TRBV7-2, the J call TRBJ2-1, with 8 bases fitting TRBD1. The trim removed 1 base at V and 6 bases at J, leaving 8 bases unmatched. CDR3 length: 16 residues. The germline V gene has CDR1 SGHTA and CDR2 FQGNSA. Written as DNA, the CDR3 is TGTGCCAGCAGCTTAGTCGGGACAGGAGGGGGCAATGAGCAGTTCTTC. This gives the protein CASSLVGTGGGNEQFF.

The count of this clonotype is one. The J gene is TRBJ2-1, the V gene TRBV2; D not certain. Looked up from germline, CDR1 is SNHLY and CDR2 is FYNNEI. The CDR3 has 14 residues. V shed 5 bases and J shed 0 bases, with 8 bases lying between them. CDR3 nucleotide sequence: TGTGCCAGCAGTTCTGAAAGCTCCTACAATGAGCAGTTCTTC. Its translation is CASSSESSYNEQFF.

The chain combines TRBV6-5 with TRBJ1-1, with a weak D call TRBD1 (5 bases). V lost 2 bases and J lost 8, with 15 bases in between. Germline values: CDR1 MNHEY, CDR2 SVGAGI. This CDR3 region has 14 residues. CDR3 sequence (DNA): TGTGCCAGCAGTTACGAGGGGAGTTTATCCGAAGCTTTCTTT. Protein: CASSYEGSLSEAFF.

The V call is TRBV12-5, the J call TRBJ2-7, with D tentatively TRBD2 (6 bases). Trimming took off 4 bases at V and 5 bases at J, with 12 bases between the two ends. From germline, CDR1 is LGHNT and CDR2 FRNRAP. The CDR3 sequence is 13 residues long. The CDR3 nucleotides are TGTGCTAGTGGTTCCGGGGGTTTAAACGAGCAGTACTTC. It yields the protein CASGSGGLNEQYF.

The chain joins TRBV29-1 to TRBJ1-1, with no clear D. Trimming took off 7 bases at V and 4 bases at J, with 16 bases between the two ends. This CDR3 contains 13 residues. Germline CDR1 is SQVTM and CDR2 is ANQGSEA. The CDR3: CSGAGRVSTEAFF. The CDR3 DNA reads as TGCAGCGGGGCAGGACGGGTGAGCACTGAAGCTTTCTTT.

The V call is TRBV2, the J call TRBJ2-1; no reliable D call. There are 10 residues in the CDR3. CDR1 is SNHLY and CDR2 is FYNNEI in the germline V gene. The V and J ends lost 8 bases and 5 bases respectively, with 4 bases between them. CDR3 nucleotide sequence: TGTGCCAGCCTCGACAATGAGCAGTTCTTC. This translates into CASLDNEQFF.

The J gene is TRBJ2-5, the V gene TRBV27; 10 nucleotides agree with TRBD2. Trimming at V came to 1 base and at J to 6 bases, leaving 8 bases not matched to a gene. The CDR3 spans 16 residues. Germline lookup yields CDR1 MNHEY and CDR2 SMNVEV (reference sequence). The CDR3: CASSLYSSGGMQTQYF. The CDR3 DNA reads TGTGCCAGCAGTTTATACTCTAGCGGGGGCATGCAGACCCAGTACTTC.

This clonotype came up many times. CDR3 loop: CSVEGQGGGYTF. CDR3 sequence (DNA): TGCAGCGTTGAAGGACAGGGAGGTGGCTACACCTTC. V and J are TRBV29-1 and TRBJ1-2; 7 positions agree with TRBD1. The CDR3 consists of 12 residues. The V gene end was trimmed by 1 base and the J gene end by 7 bases; junction bases not matched to a gene: 3. Germline V lookup: CDR1 SQVTM, CDR2 ANQGSEA. Full variable domain (rest looked up from reference TRBV29-1 and TRBJ1-2): SAVISQKPSRDICQRGTSLTIQCQVDSQVTMMFWYRQQPGQSLTLIATANQGSEATYESGFVIDKFPISRPNLTFSTLTVSNMSPEDSSIYLCSVEGQGGGYTFGSGTRLTVV.

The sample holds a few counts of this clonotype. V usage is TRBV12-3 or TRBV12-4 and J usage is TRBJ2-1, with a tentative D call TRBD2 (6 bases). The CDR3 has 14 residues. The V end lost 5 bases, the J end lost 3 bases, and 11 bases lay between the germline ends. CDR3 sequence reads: CASSPGLIYNEQFF. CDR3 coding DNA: TGTGCCAGCAGTCCGGGACTGATCTACAATGAGCAGTTCTTC.